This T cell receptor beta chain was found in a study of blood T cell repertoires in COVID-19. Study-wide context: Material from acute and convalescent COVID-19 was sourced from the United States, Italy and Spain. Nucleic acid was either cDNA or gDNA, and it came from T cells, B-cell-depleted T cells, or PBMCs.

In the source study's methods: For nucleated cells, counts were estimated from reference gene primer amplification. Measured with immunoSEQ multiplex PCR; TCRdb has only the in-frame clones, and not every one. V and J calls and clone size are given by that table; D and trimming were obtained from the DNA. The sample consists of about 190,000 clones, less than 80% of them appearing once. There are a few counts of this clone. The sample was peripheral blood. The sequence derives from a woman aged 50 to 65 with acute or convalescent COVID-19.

The CDR3 nucleotides read TGTGCCAGTAGTAAGTGGGGGAGGAGGCCTGAAGCTTTCTTT. As protein: CASSKWGRRPEAFF. The chain links TRBV19 to TRBJ1-1; D possibly corresponds to TRBD1 (5 bases). This CDR3 contains 14 residues. Per the germline V gene, CDR1 is LNHDA and CDR2 is SQIVND (reference sequence). Between the trimmed V and J ends, which lost 4 bases and 6 bases, there was a span of 15 bases.